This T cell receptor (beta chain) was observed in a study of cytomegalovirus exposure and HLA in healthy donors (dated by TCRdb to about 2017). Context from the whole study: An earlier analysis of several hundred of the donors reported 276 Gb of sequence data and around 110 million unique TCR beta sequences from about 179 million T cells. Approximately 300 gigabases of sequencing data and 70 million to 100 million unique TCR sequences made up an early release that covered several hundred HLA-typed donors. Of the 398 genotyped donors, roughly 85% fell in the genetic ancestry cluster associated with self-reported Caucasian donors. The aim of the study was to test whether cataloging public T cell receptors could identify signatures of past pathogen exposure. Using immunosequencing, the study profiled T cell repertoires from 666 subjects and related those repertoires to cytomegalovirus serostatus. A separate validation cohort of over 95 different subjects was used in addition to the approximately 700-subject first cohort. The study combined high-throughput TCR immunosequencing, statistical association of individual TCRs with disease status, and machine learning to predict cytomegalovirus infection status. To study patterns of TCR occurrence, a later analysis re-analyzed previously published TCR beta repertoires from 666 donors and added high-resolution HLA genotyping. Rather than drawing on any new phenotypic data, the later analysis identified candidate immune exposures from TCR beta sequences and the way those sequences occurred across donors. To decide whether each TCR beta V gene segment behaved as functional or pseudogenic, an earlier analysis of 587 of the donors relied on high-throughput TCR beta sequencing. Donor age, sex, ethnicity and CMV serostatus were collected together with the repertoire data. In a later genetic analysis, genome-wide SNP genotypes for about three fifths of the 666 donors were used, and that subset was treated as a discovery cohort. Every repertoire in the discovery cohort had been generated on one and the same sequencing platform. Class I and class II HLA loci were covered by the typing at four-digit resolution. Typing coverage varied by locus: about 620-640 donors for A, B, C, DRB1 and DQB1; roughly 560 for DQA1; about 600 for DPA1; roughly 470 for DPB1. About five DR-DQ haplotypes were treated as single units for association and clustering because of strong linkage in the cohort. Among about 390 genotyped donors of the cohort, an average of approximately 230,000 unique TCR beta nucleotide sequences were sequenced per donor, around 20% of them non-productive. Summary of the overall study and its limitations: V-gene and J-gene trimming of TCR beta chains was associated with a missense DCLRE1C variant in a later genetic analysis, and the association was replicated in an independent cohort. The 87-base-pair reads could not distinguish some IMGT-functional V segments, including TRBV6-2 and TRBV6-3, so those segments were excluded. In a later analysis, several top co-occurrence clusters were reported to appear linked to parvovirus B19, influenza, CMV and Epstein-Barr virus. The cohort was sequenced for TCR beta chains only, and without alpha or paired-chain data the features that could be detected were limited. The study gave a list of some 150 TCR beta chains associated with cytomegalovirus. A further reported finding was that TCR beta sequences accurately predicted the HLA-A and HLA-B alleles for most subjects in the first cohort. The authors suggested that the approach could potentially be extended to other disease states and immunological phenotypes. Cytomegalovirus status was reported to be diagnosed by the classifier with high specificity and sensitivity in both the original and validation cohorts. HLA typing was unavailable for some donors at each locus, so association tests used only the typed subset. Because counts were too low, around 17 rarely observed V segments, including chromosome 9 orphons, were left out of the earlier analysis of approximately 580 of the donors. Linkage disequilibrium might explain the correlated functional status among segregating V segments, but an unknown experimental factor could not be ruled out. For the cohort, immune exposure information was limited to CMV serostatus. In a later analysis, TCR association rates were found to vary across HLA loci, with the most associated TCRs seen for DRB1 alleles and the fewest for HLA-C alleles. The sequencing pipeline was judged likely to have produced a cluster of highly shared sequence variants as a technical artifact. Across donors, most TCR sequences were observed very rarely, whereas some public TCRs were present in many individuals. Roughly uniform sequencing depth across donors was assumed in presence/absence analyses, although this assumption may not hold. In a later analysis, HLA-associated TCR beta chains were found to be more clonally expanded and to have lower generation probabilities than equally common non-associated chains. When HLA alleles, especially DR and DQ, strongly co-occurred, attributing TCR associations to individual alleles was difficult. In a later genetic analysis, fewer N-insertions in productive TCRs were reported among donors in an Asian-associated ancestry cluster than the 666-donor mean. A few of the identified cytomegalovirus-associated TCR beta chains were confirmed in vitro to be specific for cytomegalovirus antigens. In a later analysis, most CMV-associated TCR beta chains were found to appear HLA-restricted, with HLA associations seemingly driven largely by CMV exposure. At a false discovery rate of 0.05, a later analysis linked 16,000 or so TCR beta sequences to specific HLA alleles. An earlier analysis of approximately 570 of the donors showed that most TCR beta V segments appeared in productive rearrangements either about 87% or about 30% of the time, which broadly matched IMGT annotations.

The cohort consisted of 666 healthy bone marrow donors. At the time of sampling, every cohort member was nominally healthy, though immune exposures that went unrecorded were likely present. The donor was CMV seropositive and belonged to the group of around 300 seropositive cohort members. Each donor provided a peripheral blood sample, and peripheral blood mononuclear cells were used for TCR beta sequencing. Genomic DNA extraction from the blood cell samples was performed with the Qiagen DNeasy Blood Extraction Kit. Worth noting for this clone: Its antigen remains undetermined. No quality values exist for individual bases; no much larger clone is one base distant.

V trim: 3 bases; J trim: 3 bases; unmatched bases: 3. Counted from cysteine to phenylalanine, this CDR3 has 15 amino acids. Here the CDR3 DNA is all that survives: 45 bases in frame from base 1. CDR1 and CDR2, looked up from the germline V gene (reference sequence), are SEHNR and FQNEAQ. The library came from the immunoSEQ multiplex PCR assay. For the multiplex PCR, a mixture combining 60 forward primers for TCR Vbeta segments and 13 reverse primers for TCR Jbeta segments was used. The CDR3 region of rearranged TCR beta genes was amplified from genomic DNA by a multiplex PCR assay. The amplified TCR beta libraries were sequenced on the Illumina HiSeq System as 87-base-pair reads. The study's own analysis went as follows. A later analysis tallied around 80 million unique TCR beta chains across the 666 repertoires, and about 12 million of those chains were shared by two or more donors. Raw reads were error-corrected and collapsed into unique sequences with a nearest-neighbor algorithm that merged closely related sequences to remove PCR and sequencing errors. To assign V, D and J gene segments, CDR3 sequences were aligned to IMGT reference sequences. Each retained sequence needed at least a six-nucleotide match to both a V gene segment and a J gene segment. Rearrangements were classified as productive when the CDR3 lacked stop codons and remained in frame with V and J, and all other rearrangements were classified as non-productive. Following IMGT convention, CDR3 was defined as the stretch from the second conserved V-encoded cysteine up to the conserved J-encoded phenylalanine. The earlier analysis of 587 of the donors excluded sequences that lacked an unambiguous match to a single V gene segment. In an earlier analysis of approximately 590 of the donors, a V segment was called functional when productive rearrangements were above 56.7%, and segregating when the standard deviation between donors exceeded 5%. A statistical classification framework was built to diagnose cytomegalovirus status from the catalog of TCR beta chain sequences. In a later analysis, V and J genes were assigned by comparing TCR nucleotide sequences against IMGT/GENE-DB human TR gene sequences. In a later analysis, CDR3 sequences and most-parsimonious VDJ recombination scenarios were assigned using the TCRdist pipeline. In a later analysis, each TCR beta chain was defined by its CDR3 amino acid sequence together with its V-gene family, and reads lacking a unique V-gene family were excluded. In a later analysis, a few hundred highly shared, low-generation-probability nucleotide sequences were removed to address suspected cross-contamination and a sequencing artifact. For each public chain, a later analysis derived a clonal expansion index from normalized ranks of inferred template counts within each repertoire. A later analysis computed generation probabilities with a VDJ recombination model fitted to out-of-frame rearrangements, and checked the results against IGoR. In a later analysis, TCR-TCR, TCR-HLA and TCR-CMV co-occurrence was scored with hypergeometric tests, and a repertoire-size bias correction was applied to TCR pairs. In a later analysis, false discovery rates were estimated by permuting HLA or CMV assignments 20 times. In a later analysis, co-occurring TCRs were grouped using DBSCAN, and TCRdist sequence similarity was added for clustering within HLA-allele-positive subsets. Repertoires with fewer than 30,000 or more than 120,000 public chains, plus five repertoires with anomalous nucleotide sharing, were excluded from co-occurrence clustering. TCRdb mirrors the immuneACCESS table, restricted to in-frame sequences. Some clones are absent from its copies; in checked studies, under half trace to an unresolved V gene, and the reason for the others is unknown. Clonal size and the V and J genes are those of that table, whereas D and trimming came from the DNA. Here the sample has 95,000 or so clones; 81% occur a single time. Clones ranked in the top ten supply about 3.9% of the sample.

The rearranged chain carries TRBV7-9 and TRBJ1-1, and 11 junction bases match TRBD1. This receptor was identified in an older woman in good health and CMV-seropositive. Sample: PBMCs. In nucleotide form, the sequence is TGTGCCAGCAGCTTCCGGACAGGGGGCGACACTGAAGCTTTCTTT. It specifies CASSFRTGGDTEAFF.